A single sample gave rise to the 30 T cell receptor beta chains below, sequenced in a study of T cells in women clearing cervical HPV infection. Here immunoSEQ multiplex PCR was the method, and the copy in TCRdb shows in-frame clones only, minus some. This sample's table has 15,000 or so clones. Specimen: blood buffy coat. All receptors come from a woman aged 18-70 years with a cervical HPV16 infection that either progressed to CIN3+ or cleared (not recorded which).

Turning to this clone: With the read ending 3 residues before the CDR3 end, the germline J gene is used to fill in that end. This rearrangement joins TRBV7-2 to TRBJ1-2; D is possibly TRBD1 (6 bases). V was cut by 1 base and J by 4 bases, with 10 bases left in between. The CDR3 consists of 14 residues. The germline V gene encodes CDR1 SGHTA and CDR2 FQGNSA. The CDR3 reads CASSLESTGYGYTF. Partial CDR3 DNA: TGTGCCAGCAGCTTAGAGTCGACAGGCTATGGC.

Points on this clone: The read gets to within 3 residues of the CDR3 end, and the germline J gene fills in the rest. The V and J genes are TRBV2 and TRBJ1-5; 9 positions match TRBD1. V dropped 6 bases and J dropped 6; count of bases not matched to a gene: 6. Per germline, CDR1 SNHLY and CDR2 FYNNEI. The CDR3 contains 14 residues. CDR3 in amino acids: CASSAQGAGQPQHF. CDR3 DNA (partial): TGTGCCAGCAGCGCACAGGGGGCGGGTCAGCCC.

Worth noting for this clone: With the read ending 3 residues before the CDR3 end, the germline J gene is used to fill in that end. The chain links TRBV11-3 to TRBJ1-3; D is unresolved. The V end lost 5 bases, the J end lost 0 bases, and 8 bases lay between the germline ends. The length of the CDR3 is 14 residues. Germline CDR1 reads SGHNT; CDR2 reads YENEEA. The chain's CDR3 is CASSPTVSGNTIYF. CDR3 bases read: TGTGCCAGCAGCCCCACGGTCTCTGGAAACACC.

On this clone: The CDR3 end is not reached by the read, which stops 3 residues before it; the germline J gene fills it in. The genes are TRBV27 and TRBJ2-1; D gene ambiguous. V gave up 3 bases and J gave up 0 bases, with 12 bases separating them. Germline V gene lookup returns CDR1 MNHEY and CDR2 SMNVEV (reference sequence). The CDR3 totals 16 residues. The CDR3 protein is CASSFIGSRSYNEQFF. Incomplete CDR3 DNA: TGTGCCAGCAGTTTCATCGGGTCCCGCTCCTACAATGAG.

With regard to this clone: The read gets to within 3 residues of the CDR3 end, and the germline J gene fills in the rest. The V and J genes are TRBV27 and TRBJ2-7, with TRBD1 matching 9 bases. The CDR3 is 16 amino acids. CDR1 and CDR2 from the germline V gene are MNHEY and SMNVEV (reference sequence). Unmatched junction bases numbered 10, after V lost 4 bases and J lost 3 bases. CDR3 in amino acids: CASSSPRYRGLYEQYF. CDR3 DNA (partial): TGTGCCAGCAGTTCCCCGAGGTACAGGGGGCTCTACGAG.

In the case of this clone: Compared with germline, one end of the junction differs, possibly owing to a read error. The DNA ends 3 residues before the CDR3 does, and the rest of the CDR3 is filled in from the germline J gene. Within the sample, other DNA sequences also encode this same CDR3. The chain uses TRBV29-1 and TRBJ1-3; D ambiguous. This CDR3 has 12 residues. Germline values: CDR1 SQVTM, CDR2 ANQGSEA. The DNA read from the CDR3 is TGCAGCGTTCGGGGTGCGGGAAACACG. This translates into CSVRGAGNT. The CDR3 as a whole reads CSVRGAGNTIYF.

The sequenced part of the CDR3 DNA is TGCGCCAGCAGCTTTTTCCTTCCCTACGAG. It codes for CASSFFLPYE. The CDR3, in full, reads CASSFFLPYEQYF. The rearrangement joins TRBV5-1 to TRBJ2-7; D uncertain. The observed sequence ends 3 residues before the CDR3 terminus, with the missing tail filled in from the germline J gene. Germline V gene sequence: CDR1 SGHRS, CDR2 YFSETQ. The CDR3 has 13 amino acids. V dropped 2 bases and J dropped 2 bases, with 8 bases sitting between them.

In regard to this clone: The read finishes 3 residues shy of the CDR3 end, and the germline J gene is used to complete it. The rearrangement joins TRBV18 to TRBJ2-3; 10 bases map to TRBD2. V lost 4 bases and J lost 0; bases outside the gene matches: 4. The CDR3 is made up of 16 amino acids. The germline gives CDR1 KGHSH, CDR2 LQKENI. The covered CDR3 bases are TGTGCCAGCTCACTCCGGACTAGCGGTAGCACAGATACG. The encoded protein is CASSLRTSGSTDT. The full CDR3 is CASSLRTSGSTDTQYF.

As to this clone: The read ends 3 residues before the CDR3 terminus; that terminus is restored from the germline J gene. V and J are TRBV7-9 and TRBJ1-2; 7 nucleotides line up with TRBD1. The CDR3 sequence is 13 residues long. Looked up from germline, CDR1 is SEHNR and CDR2 is FQNEAQ (reference sequence). The V segment lost 6 bases and the J segment 4 bases; nucleotides outside the gene matches: 5. The CDR3 loop is CASSSTGRYGYTF. The sequenced CDR3 bases are TGTGCCAGCAGTTCGACAGGGCGCTATGGC.

For this clone: With the read ending 3 residues before the CDR3 end, the germline J gene is used to fill in that end. The chain uses TRBV19 and TRBJ1-2, with 12 bases identical to TRBD1. The CDR3 runs 14 residues. Germline CDR1 and CDR2: LNHDA and SQIVND (reference sequence). Partial CDR3 DNA: TGTGCCAGTAGTACCTCCGGGACAGGGGGCGAC. Protein product: CASSTSGTGGD. The CDR3 in its entirety is CASSTSGTGGDYTF.

For this clone: From the germline J gene comes the end of the CDR3, since the read stops 3 residues before it. This chain connects TRBV19 to TRBJ1-2; 8 nucleotides align to TRBD1. With 4 bases clipped from V and 3 bases from J, the junction kept 1 base outside the gene matches. There are 13 residues in the CDR3. CDR1 and CDR2 (germline): LNHDA, SQIVND (reference sequence). CDR3 sequence reads: CASSKQGDYGYTF. The sequenced CDR3 bases are TGTGCCAGTAGTAAACAGGGGGACTATGGC.

Points on this clone: From the germline J gene comes the end of the CDR3, since the read stops 3 residues before it. J is TRBJ1-1 and V is TRBV5-6; D is perhaps TRBD1 (6 bases). Trimming took off 4 bases at V and 3 bases at J, with 7 bases between the two ends. The CDR3 covers 12 residues. CDR1 SGHDT and CDR2 YYEEEE come from the germline V gene. This chain's CDR3 is CASSPGDTEAFF. The DNA read from the CDR3 is TGTGCCAGCAGCCCAGGGGACACTGAA.

Concerning this clone: The read ends 3 residues shy of where the CDR3 ends; the end is completed using the germline J gene. The V gene is TRBV5-1, the J gene TRBJ2-7; perhaps TRBD1 as D (7 bases). Germline V CDR1 and CDR2: SGHRS, YFSETQ. V lost 4 bases and J 6 bases, leaving 20 bases between the germline ends. CDR3 size: 15 residues. CDR3 bases read: TGCGCCAGCAGCAAGTCAGGGCAGGGGGGCGCCGAG. The encoded protein is CASSKSGQGGAE. The full CDR3 protein reads CASSKSGQGGAEQYF.

As for this clone: With the read ending 3 residues before the CDR3 end, the germline J gene is used to fill in that end. This chain links TRBV7-9 with TRBJ1-6; the D is unclear. The CDR3 extends over 14 amino acids. V was trimmed by 6 bases and J by 6 bases, leaving 12 bases between them. The germline gives CDR1 SEHNR, CDR2 FQNEAQ (reference sequence). The part of the CDR3 DNA that was read is TGTGCCAGCAGTAGACAATTTCCTAATTCACCC. Translation: CASSRQFPNSP. The whole CDR3 protein reads CASSRQFPNSPLHF.

To note about this clone: The read halts 3 residues ahead of the CDR3 end, with the missing end drawn from the germline J gene. The chain has TRBV11-3 and TRBJ1-1; the D gene is possibly TRBD1 (5 bases). The germline V gene has CDR1 SGHNT and CDR2 YENEEA. CDR3 length: 12 residues. This CDR3 reads CASSLTDGGAFF. The DNA read from the CDR3 is TGTGCCAGCAGCTTGACAGATGGAGGT.

A remark on this clone: The sequenced fragment ends 3 residues before the CDR3 boundary, so the rest is inferred from the germline J gene. The V call is TRBV27, the J call TRBJ2-3, with TRBD1 as a possible D gene (6 bases). CDR3 size: 17 residues. CDR1 is MNHEY and CDR2 is SMNVEV in the germline V gene (reference sequence). Partial CDR3 DNA: TGTGCCAGCAGTTTAACCCGGTGGGACAACCGAAAAGAGACG. It yields the protein CASSLTRWDNRKET. The entire CDR3 is CASSLTRWDNRKETQYF.

For this clone: The read falls 3 residues short of the CDR3 end, and the missing part is taken from the germline J gene. V gene TRBV6-2 or TRBV6-3 combines with J gene TRBJ2-7; the match to TRBD1 covers 10 bases. The CDR3 consists of 15 residues. Germline loops: CDR1 MNHEY, CDR2 SVGEGT. V trimming: 3 bases; J trimming: 6 bases; junction bases outside the gene matches: 8. The CDR3 loop reads CASSYLGQGESEQYF. Partial CDR3 DNA: TGTGCCAGCAGTTATTTAGGACAGGGGGAGAGCGAG.

CDR3 residues: CASRASMNTEAFF. CDR3 DNA (partial): TGTGCCAGCAGGGCCAGTATGAACACTGAA. J is TRBJ1-1 and V is TRBV6-2 or TRBV6-3, with D unresolved. The read is 3 residues too short to cover the CDR3 end, so that end is filled in from the germline J gene. V gave up 6 bases and J gave up 0 bases, with 8 bases separating them. In germline, CDR1 is MNHEY, CDR2 SVGEGT. The CDR3 loop spans 13 amino acids.

Regarding this clone: One end of the junction varies from germline; a read error may be responsible. Coverage ceases 3 residues before the CDR3 finishes, and the germline J gene fills in the end. This chain uses TRBV20-1 with TRBJ2-3; TRBD2 is a possible D gene (5 bases). The length of the CDR3 is 12 residues. Germline lookup yields CDR1 DFQATT and CDR2 SNEGSKA (reference sequence). The sequenced CDR3 bases are TGCAGTGCCAAGACTACCCCAGAGACG. This sequence encodes CSAKTTPET. From start to end, the CDR3 is CSAKTTPETQYF.

As regards this clone: Sequencing ends 3 residues short of the CDR3 end; the germline J gene provides the rest. This chain uses TRBV7-8 with TRBJ1-1; maybe TRBD1 (5 bases). V dropped 1 base and J dropped 1 base, with 7 bases sitting between them. The CDR3 length is 14 residues. Germline CDR1 and CDR2: SGHVS and FQNEAQ. Incomplete CDR3 DNA: TGTGCCAGCAGCTTAGGGACACGGAACACTGAA. This sequence encodes CASSLGTRNTE. The CDR3 in full is CASSLGTRNTEAFF.

As concerns this clone: The observed sequence ends 3 residues before the CDR3 terminus, with the missing tail filled in from the germline J gene. This chain connects TRBV19 to TRBJ2-3, with 11 positions matching TRBD2. This CDR3 region has 15 residues. The germline V gene encodes CDR1 LNHDA and CDR2 SQIVND (reference sequence). CDR3 protein: CASSIATSGGSAQYF. CDR3 DNA, as far as it was read: TGTGCCAGTAGTATAGCAACTAGCGGGGGTTCGGCG.

Details on this clone: Read coverage stops 3 residues before the CDR3 terminus; the germline J gene supplies the remainder. The chain combines TRBV7-3 with TRBJ1-1; 8 bases are shared with TRBD1. V lost 3 bases and J lost 6; bases outside the gene matches: 3. Germline loops: CDR1 SGHTA, CDR2 FQGTGA. The CDR3 is 13 residues long. Partial CDR3 DNA: TGTGCCAGCAGCTTTCAGGGGGCCGCTGAA. Its translation is CASSFQGAAE. The CDR3 in full is CASSFQGAAEAFF.

With regard to this clone: With the read ending 3 residues before the CDR3 end, the germline J gene is used to fill in that end. The chain couples TRBV6-2 or TRBV6-3 to TRBJ2-5; no reliable D call. Between the trimmed V and J ends, which lost 6 bases and 4 bases, there was a span of 12 bases. Germline lookup yields CDR1 MNHEY and CDR2 SVGEGT. The CDR3 spans 13 residues. The chain's CDR3 is CASRHLSRETQYF. The sequenced CDR3 bases are TGTGCCAGCAGGCACCTGAGCCGAGAGACC.

Concerning this clone: The read terminates 3 residues ahead of where the CDR3 ends, so the germline J gene completes it. The chain employs TRBV6-2 or TRBV6-3 and TRBJ2-2; D possibly corresponds to TRBD2 (5 bases). CDR3 length: 16 amino acids. V lost 2 bases and J 4 bases, leaving 14 bases between the germline ends. Per the germline V gene, CDR1 is MNHEY and CDR2 is SVGEGT. CDR3 residues: CASSYERVRSTGELFF. CDR3 DNA, as far as it was read: TGTGCCAGCAGTTACGAGAGGGTGAGGAGCACCGGGGAG.

Turning to this clone: The read comes to an end 3 residues before the CDR3 does, leaving the germline J gene to fill in the end. The rearrangement uses TRBV7-8 and TRBJ1-2; D might be TRBD1 (6 bases). The germline V gene has CDR1 SGHVS and CDR2 FQNEAQ. This CDR3 comprises 13 residues. CDR3 amino acids: CASSFRAGDGYTF. The sequenced part of the CDR3 DNA is TGTGCCAGCAGCTTTAGGGCAGGGGACGGC. Using reference TRBV7-8 and TRBJ1-2 for the parts outside the CDR3, the full variable domain is GAGVSQSPRYKVAKRGQDVALRCDPISGHVSLFWYQQALGQGPEFLTYFQNEAQLDKSGLPSDRFFAERPEGSVSTLKIQRTQQEDSAVYLCASSFRAGDGYTFGSGTRLTVV.

Comment on this clone: The read comes to an end 3 residues before the CDR3 does, leaving the germline J gene to fill in the end. The chain links TRBV30 to TRBJ1-4, with TRBD1 as a possible D gene (6 bases). The V end was cut by 0 bases, the J end by 3 bases, with 14 bases between. The V gene's germline CDR1 is GTSNPN and CDR2 SVGIG (reference sequence). The CDR3 has 16 residues. The CDR3 here is CAWSVGRGDANEKLFF. The CDR3 DNA, read in part, is TGTGCCTGGAGTGTAGGCAGGGGAGATGCTAATGAAAAA.

Comments on this clone: Read sequence stops 3 residues before the CDR3 end, and the germline J gene provides the missing end. This sequence joins TRBV18 and TRBJ1-1; the match to TRBD1 covers 7 bases. Germline CDR1 KGHSH, CDR2 LQKENI. The CDR3 is 13 residues long. The CDR3 reads CASSPGQAETAFF. The CDR3 bases that were read are TGTGCCAGCTCCCCTGGACAGGCGGAGACA.

To note about this clone: The CDR3 extends 3 residues past the end of the read, so its final part is completed from the germline J gene. This chain connects TRBV2 to TRBJ2-2, with 9 bases matching TRBD2. In germline, CDR1 is SNHLY, CDR2 FYNNEI. The V gene end was trimmed by 6 bases and the J gene end by 6 bases; junction bases not matched to a gene: 11. The CDR3 length is 16 residues. The sequenced part of the CDR3 DNA is TGTGCCAGCAGCGCAACCGGGACTAGCAAGGCCGGGGAG. Its translation is CASSATGTSKAGE. In full, the CDR3 is CASSATGTSKAGELFF.

Of note for this clone: The read gets to within 3 residues of the CDR3 end, and the germline J gene fills in the rest. V gene TRBV2 combines with J gene TRBJ1-1; 7 bases agree with TRBD1. This CDR3 is built from 14 residues. Unmatched junction bases numbered 4, after V lost 6 bases and J lost 0 bases. Germline V gene lookup returns CDR1 SNHLY and CDR2 FYNNEI. The sequenced CDR3 bases are TGTGCCAGCAGCCGTGGACAGGTGAACACTGAA. Its translation is CASSRGQVNTE. The entire CDR3 protein reads CASSRGQVNTEAFF.

On this clone itself: The read terminates 3 residues before the CDR3 end, so the remaining end is supplied by the germline J gene. V usage is TRBV14 and J usage is TRBJ2-2; D is unclear. In germline, CDR1 is SGHDN, CDR2 FVKESK. The CDR3 consists of 15 residues. Trimming cost V 1 base and J 2 bases, with 8 bases left between them. CDR3 amino acids: CASSQVSTNTGELFF. The part of the CDR3 DNA that was read is TGTGCCAGCAGCCAAGTCTCCACAAACACCGGGGAG.